Shown below are 14 T cell receptor beta chains from a single sample sequenced in a study of T cell responses to AZD1222 COVID-19 vaccine. Profiling relied on immunoSEQ multiplex PCR, and the TCRdb table lists in-frame clones only, not all of them. The table lists 120,000 to 150,000 clones, roughly nine tenths of them singletons. Sequencing was performed on peripheral blood, taken 28 days after the second AZD1222 dose. The receptors originated from an adult who received the AZD1222 COVID-19 vaccine.

The rearrangement uses TRBV29-1 and TRBJ2-3; TRBD2 matches at 10 bases. The CDR3 is 14 residues long. V gave up 6 bases and J gave up 2 bases; unmatched junction bases: 5. CDR1 and CDR2 (germline): SQVTM, ANQGSEA. CDR3 DNA: TGCAGCGTAGCCGGGACTAGCGACACAGATACGCAGTATTTT. This translates into CSVAGTSDTDTQYF.

The chain recombines TRBV4-2 with TRBJ2-1, with D possibly being TRBD1 (5 bases). This CDR3 has 13 amino acids. V was shortened by 4 bases and J by 8 bases, with 12 bases between the two germline ends. Germline CDR1 reads LGHNA; CDR2 reads YNFKEQ. CDR3 in DNA: TGTGCCAGCAGCCGTAGGGGTCGGGATGAGCAGTTCTTC. Its translation: CASSRRGRDEQFF.

The rearrangement uses TRBV27 and TRBJ1-6; a weak D match, TRBD1 (6 bases). The CDR3 extends over 17 amino acids. Germline assignment: CDR1 MNHEY and CDR2 SMNVEV (reference sequence). Trimming left V 2 bases short and J 8 bases short, with 19 bases between. CDR3 DNA sequence: TGTGCCAGCAGTTTAGGCCGTTGGGGGGCCGGGGATTCACCCCTCCACTTT. As protein: CASSLGRWGAGDSPLHF.

The V call is TRBV6-7, the J call TRBJ2-5; D gene unclear. TRBV6-7 is classed as an ORF, of uncertain function. Trimming stripped 2 bases from V and 6 bases from J, with 10 bases between. The CDR3 length is 13 residues. Here the CDR3 reads CASSYGSAKTQYF. CDR3 DNA sequence: TGTGCCAGCAGTTACGGGTCCGCGAAGACCCAGTACTTC.

This chain connects TRBV5-1 to TRBJ2-6; the D is unclear. Germline lookup yields CDR1 SGHRS and CDR2 YFSETQ. The V end lost 3 bases, the J end lost 0 bases, and 13 bases lay between the germline ends. CDR3 length: 17 residues. Here the CDR3 reads CASSSSGLHSGANVLTF. The DNA for the CDR3 is TGCGCCAGCAGCTCATCCGGGCTCCACTCTGGGGCCAACGTCCTGACTTTC.

V gene TRBV7-9 combines with J gene TRBJ2-1; unclear D gene. The V gene's germline CDR1 is SEHNR and CDR2 FQNEAQ (reference sequence). The CDR3 length is 13 residues. V lost 0 bases, J lost 6 bases, and 6 bases lay in between. This chain's CDR3 is CASSLALSNEQFF. CDR3 in DNA: TGTGCCAGCAGCTTAGCCTTAAGCAATGAGCAGTTCTTC.

V and J are TRBV15 and TRBJ2-7; tentatively, D is TRBD1 (6 bases). V was shortened by 0 bases and J by 12 bases, with 21 bases between the two germline ends. The length of the CDR3 is 15 residues. Germline assignment: CDR1 LNHNV and CDR2 YYDKDF (reference sequence). This CDR3 reads CATSRDDRPTRLRYF. Written as DNA, the CDR3 is TGTGCCACCAGCAGAGATGACAGGCCGACCCGACTTCGGTACTTC.

The chain employs TRBV29-1 and TRBJ2-4; D possibly corresponds to TRBD2 (5 bases). V was pared by 6 bases and J by 6 bases, with 6 bases between. From germline, CDR1 is SQVTM and CDR2 ANQGSEA. The CDR3 extends over 10 amino acids. In nucleotides, the CDR3 is TGCAGCGTCGGACTAAACATTCAGTACTTC. Translating gives CSVGLNIQYF. Based on the CDR3 plus reference TRBV29-1 and TRBJ2-4, the full variable domain is SAVISQKPSRDICQRGTSLTIQCQVDSQVTMMFWYRQQPGQSLTLIATANQGSEATYESGFVIDKFPISRPNLTFSTLTVSNMSPEDSSIYLCSVGLNIQYFGAGTRLSVL.

The CDR3 sequence: CASSSGTGDTGELFF. CDR3 bases: TGTGCCAGCAGCTCCGGGACAGGGGACACCGGGGAGCTGTTTTTT. The genes are TRBV5-4 and TRBJ2-2, with 10 bases identical to TRBD1. The germline CDR1 and CDR2 sequences are SGHNT and YYREEE (reference sequence). V was clipped by 3 bases and J by 3 bases; unmatched bases: 2. CDR3 length: 15 residues.

CDR3 protein: CATSRKGGLAGGRGPQETQYF. The CDR3 nucleotides read TGTGCCACCAGCAGAAAAGGAGGACTAGCGGGAGGGAGGGGCCCCCAAGAGACCCAGTACTTC. This rearrangement joins TRBV15 to TRBJ2-5; TRBD2 agrees at 15 bases. The CDR3 has 21 residues. Germline loops: CDR1 LNHNV, CDR2 YYDKDF (reference sequence). The junction had 14 bases not matched to a gene; V was cut back by 2 bases and J by 1 base. Supplemented by reference TRBV15 and TRBJ2-5, the full variable domain reads DAMVIQNPRYQVTQFGKPVTLSCSQTLNHNVMYWYQQKSSQAPKLLFHYYDKDFNNEADTPDNFQSRRPNTSFCFLDIRSPGLGDTAMYLCATSRKGGLAGGRGPQETQYFGPGTRLLVL.

This clone has more than one count but fewer than ten. V usage is TRBV5-1 and J usage is TRBJ2-5, with a tentative D call TRBD1 (6 bases). The germline gives CDR1 SGHRS, CDR2 YFSETQ. The CDR3 loop spans 15 amino acids. Trimming stripped 3 bases from V and 0 bases from J, with 12 bases between. The CDR3 here is CASSYEDSYQETQYF. The DNA for the CDR3 is TGCGCCAGCAGCTACGAGGACAGTTACCAAGAGACCCAGTACTTC. The variable domain in full, with the rest retrieved from reference TRBV5-1 and TRBJ2-5, is KAGVTQTPRYLIKTRGQQVTLSCSPISGHRSVSWYQQTPGQGLQFLFEYFSETQRNKGNFPGRFSGRQFSNSRSEMNVSTLELGDSALYLCASSYEDSYQETQYFGPGTRLLVL.

CDR3 amino acids: CASSLSGEQFF. CDR3 coding DNA: TGCGCCAGCAGCCTCTCAGGTGAGCAGTTCTTC. This chain links TRBV4-1 with TRBJ2-1; D is undetermined. The germline V and J ends were trimmed by 4 bases and 9 bases, with 7 bases remaining between them. CDR1 is MGHRA and CDR2 is YSYEKL in the germline V gene. The CDR3 runs 11 residues.

The chain links TRBV15 to TRBJ1-1, with D unresolved. CDR3 length: 17 residues. Germline loops: CDR1 LNHNV, CDR2 YYDKDF (reference sequence). V gave up 0 bases and J gave up 0 bases, with 14 bases separating them. As DNA, the CDR3 is TGTGCCACCAGCAGAGATCTTCCCAGATCCATGAACACTGAAGCTTTCTTT. Protein product: CATSRDLPRSMNTEAFF. The full variable domain, in which reference TRBV15 and TRBJ1-1 provide the parts outside the CDR3, is DAMVIQNPRYQVTQFGKPVTLSCSQTLNHNVMYWYQQKSSQAPKLLFHYYDKDFNNEADTPDNFQSRRPNTSFCFLDIRSPGLGDTAMYLCATSRDLPRSMNTEAFFGQGTRLTVV.

The V gene is TRBV5-1, the J gene TRBJ1-2, with D possibly matching TRBD1 (6 bases). CDR3 length: 12 amino acids. Trimming took 2 bases from V and 8 from J, leaving 10 bases between them. Germline V lookup: CDR1 SGHRS, CDR2 YFSETQ. The CDR3 reads CASSLQGEGYTF. In DNA, the CDR3 is TGCGCCAGCAGCTTACAGGGTGAGGGCTACACCTTC.